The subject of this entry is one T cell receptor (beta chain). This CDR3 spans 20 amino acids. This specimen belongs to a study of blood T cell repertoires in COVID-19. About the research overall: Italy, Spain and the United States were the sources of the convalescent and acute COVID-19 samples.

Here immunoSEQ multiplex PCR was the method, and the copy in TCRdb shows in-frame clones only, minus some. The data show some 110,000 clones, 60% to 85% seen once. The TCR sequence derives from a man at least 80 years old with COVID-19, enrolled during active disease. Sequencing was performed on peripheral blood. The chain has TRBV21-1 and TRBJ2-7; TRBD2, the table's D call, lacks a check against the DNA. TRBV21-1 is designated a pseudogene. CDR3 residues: CASSKAKASGTLVGTYEQYF. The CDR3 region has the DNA TGTGCCAGCAGCAAAGCAAAGGCTAGCGGGACACTCGTGGGGACCTACGAGCAGTACTTC.